This TCR beta chain came from a study of OX40 agonist ivuxolimab in advanced cancers. Study-wide results and caveats: Also showing low normalized T-cell clonal expansion were some of the nonresponders. Both CD4+ and CD8+ T cell populations in blood had undergone clonal expansion by week 6 at 0.1 to 3.0 mg/kg.

As regards this clone: Its antigen is not identified.

Using immunoSEQ multiplex PCR, the repertoire was profiled, and TCRdb retains in-frame clones only, with some absent. This table holds some 86,000 clones, around 84% found once. Material: CD4+ or CD8+ T cells sorted from blood, obtained in a trial of the OX40 agonist ivuxolimab. The sequence was collected from an adult with an advanced solid tumor such as melanoma, head and neck, liver or kidney cancer.

The CDR3: CASRGQENTEAFF. The CDR3 DNA reads TGTGCCAGCAGAGGACAGGAGAACACTGAAGCTTTCTTT. V is TRBV6-4 and J is TRBJ1-1, with 7 bases aligning to TRBD1. Germline CDR1 MRHNA, CDR2 SNTAGT. This CDR3 has 13 amino acids. The J segment lost 1 base and the V segment lost 6 bases, leaving 2 bases of the junction unmatched.